Following are 18 T cell receptor beta chains from one sample sequenced in a study of blood T cell repertoires in COVID-19. Sequenced by immunoSEQ multiplex PCR; TCRdb stores in-frame clones only, minus some. This sample has around 120,000 clones, with 65% to 80% found just once. The sequenced material came from peripheral blood. These TCRs come from a man in his 70s with active or convalescent COVID-19.

V gene TRBV5-1 combines with J gene TRBJ2-7, with 7 bases matching TRBD2. Germline V lookup: CDR1 SGHRS, CDR2 YFSETQ. The J segment lost 0 bases and the V segment lost 0 bases, leaving 3 bases of the junction unmatched. This CDR3 comprises 15 residues. The CDR3 is CASSLGGGSSYEQYF. CDR3 DNA: TGCGCCAGCAGCTTGGGAGGCGGGAGCTCCTACGAGCAGTACTTC.

The chain employs TRBV5-1 and TRBJ1-5, with D tentatively TRBD1 (5 bases). The length of the CDR3 is 14 residues. From germline, CDR1 is SGHRS and CDR2 YFSETQ. V lost 2 bases and J lost 4, with 10 bases in between. The CDR3 DNA sequence: TGCGCCAGCAGCTTCGACGGGGGAAATCAGCCCCAGCATTTT. Protein sequence: CASSFDGGNQPQHF.

J is TRBJ2-6 and V is TRBV6-2 or TRBV6-3; D not certain. Per the germline V gene, CDR1 is MNHEY and CDR2 is SVGEGT. This CDR3 spans 11 amino acids. Trimming shortened V by 2 bases and J by 10 bases, and 3 bases separated the two germline ends. The CDR3 is CASSYLNVLTF. The CDR3 DNA reads TGTGCCAGCAGTTACCTGAACGTCCTGACTTTC.

The V call is TRBV11-3, the J call TRBJ1-1, with D unclear. Deletions cut 6 bases from V and 1 base from J, with 9 bases between. The CDR3 runs to 13 residues. The germline V gene encodes CDR1 SGHNT and CDR2 YENEEA. CDR3 DNA: TGTGCCAGCAGTACTAATTCGAACACTGAAGCTTTCTTT. This gives the protein CASSTNSNTEAFF.

The CDR3 nucleotides are TGCAGTGCCATAGGGGCTAATGAGCAGTTCTTC. As protein: CSAIGANEQFF. This chain joins TRBV20-1 and TRBJ2-1; maybe TRBD1 (5 bases). Germline values: CDR1 DFQATT, CDR2 SNEGSKA (reference sequence). The V end lost 6 bases, the J end lost 7 bases, and 10 bases lay between the germline ends. CDR3 length: 11 residues.

The rearrangement links TRBV2 to TRBJ1-1; 9 bases are a match to TRBD1. The CDR3 covers 12 residues. V shed 11 bases, J shed 11 bases, and the junction held 12 bases outside the gene matches. Germline V gene sequence: CDR1 SNHLY, CDR2 FYNNEI. CDR3 bases: TGTGCCTCCATAAAGGGACAGGGATCGGCTTTCTTT. Amino acids: CASIKGQGSAFF.

This chain connects TRBV27 to TRBJ2-5; D is undetermined. The CDR3 loop spans 13 amino acids. The V end was cut by 1 base, the J end by 2 bases, with 5 bases between. Looked up from germline, CDR1 is MNHEY and CDR2 is SMNVEV (reference sequence). In DNA form, the CDR3 reads TGTGCCAGCAGTTTATATCAACAAGAGACCCAGTACTTC. Protein product: CASSLYQQETQYF.

The chain uses TRBV28 and TRBJ1-1, with TRBD1 identical over 10 bases. V lost 3 bases to trimming and J lost 4 bases; unmatched junction nucleotides: 5. Looked up from germline, CDR1 is MDHEN and CDR2 is SYDVKM. The CDR3 extends over 15 amino acids. The CDR3 sequence: CASSFSGTGATEAFF. The CDR3 nucleotides are TGTGCCAGCAGTTTCTCTGGGACAGGGGCCACTGAAGCTTTCTTT.

This clone was counted a few times. This sequence joins TRBV15 and TRBJ2-7; tentatively, D is TRBD2 (7 bases). Germline V gene sequence: CDR1 LNHNV, CDR2 YYDKDF (reference sequence). The length of the CDR3 is 15 residues. The V end lost 0 bases, the J end lost 5 bases, and 14 bases lay between the germline ends. The DNA for the CDR3 is TGTGCCACCAGCAGAGATCGGGGGGCGCGGAACGAGCAGTACTTC. Residues: CATSRDRGARNEQYF.

This clone came up many times. The chain uses TRBV9 and TRBJ2-5; the D gene is possibly TRBD1 (6 bases). CDR3 size: 13 residues. Germline V gene lookup returns CDR1 SGDLS and CDR2 YYNGEE. V lost 4 bases to trimming and J lost 4 bases, with 11 bases between them. The CDR3 here is CASSQTGSETQYF. CDR3 sequence (DNA): TGTGCCAGCAGCCAGACAGGTTCAGAGACCCAGTACTTC.

This chain links TRBV5-4 with TRBJ1-2; D is uncertain. V shed 7 bases and J shed 2 bases, with 18 bases lying between them. The CDR3 runs to 15 residues. CDR1 and CDR2 (germline): SGHNT, YYREEE (reference sequence). CDR3 coding DNA: TGTGCCAGCCAGGCTGCCTCGGCGGGAAACTATGGCTACACCTTC. Its protein product is CASQAASAGNYGYTF.

The gene calls are TRBV28 and TRBJ2-1, with 11 bases matching TRBD2. After removal of 4 bases from V and 6 bases from J, the junction contained 2 bases not matched to a gene. Germline V CDR1 and CDR2: MDHEN, SYDVKM. This CDR3 contains 14 residues. The CDR3 loop is CASSYSGRVNEQFF. CDR3 nucleotide sequence: TGTGCCAGCAGTTATAGCGGGAGGGTCAATGAGCAGTTCTTC.

This clone was recorded once. V and J are TRBV7-9 and TRBJ1-1; no definite D call. The V end was cut by 2 bases, the J end by 7 bases, with 5 bases between. The CDR3 is made up of 11 amino acids. CDR1 is SEHNR, CDR2 FQNEAQ, per germline (reference sequence). CDR3 loop: CASSLYVEAFF. The CDR3 DNA follows: TGTGCCAGCAGCTTATATGTTGAAGCTTTCTTT.

V and J are TRBV6-1 and TRBJ1-2; possible D gene TRBD1, 5 bases. The V end lost 4 bases, the J end lost 0 bases, and 15 bases lay between the germline ends. The germline CDR1 and CDR2 sequences are MNHNS and SASEGT. This CDR3 spans 16 amino acids. CDR3 protein: CASSGEPGRANYGYTF. The CDR3 DNA sequence: TGTGCCAGCAGTGGAGAGCCAGGGAGGGCTAACTATGGCTACACCTTC.

This clone has only one observation. The chain links TRBV5-4 to TRBJ2-1; 7 nucleotides line up with TRBD2. This CDR3 region has 15 residues. Germline loops: CDR1 SGHNT, CDR2 YYREEE (reference sequence). J was trimmed by 7 bases and V by 0 bases; bases with no gene match: 7. The CDR3 loop reads CASSLGRGGTNEQFF. The CDR3 DNA sequence: TGTGCCAGCAGCTTGGGTCGGGGAGGGACGAATGAGCAGTTCTTC.

Many counts were recorded for this clone. The J gene is TRBJ1-2, the V gene TRBV11-2; 8 bases match TRBD1. The CDR3 contains 14 residues. The V gene's germline CDR1 is SGHAT and CDR2 FQNNGV. The ends lost 4 bases at V and 5 bases at J; junction bases unmatched: 6. The CDR3 DNA is TGTGCCAGCAGCTCTCGAACAGGGGGGTATGGCTACACCTTC. Its translation is CASSSRTGGYGYTF.

A few counts support this clone. The J gene is TRBJ2-1, the V gene TRBV28; TRBD2 matches at 9 bases. CDR3 length: 12 amino acids. Germline CDR1 is MDHEN and CDR2 is SYDVKM. The V gene end was trimmed by 6 bases and the J gene end by 10 bases; junction bases not matched to a gene: 4. The CDR3 here is CASRGTSHEQFF. Written as DNA, the CDR3 is TGTGCCAGCAGGGGGACTAGCCACGAGCAGTTCTTC.

The genes are TRBV4-1 and TRBJ2-1, with TRBD1 matching 8 bases. This CDR3 spans 15 amino acids. The trim removed 3 bases at V and 2 bases at J, leaving 3 bases unmatched. CDR1 and CDR2 (germline): MGHRA, YSYEKL. CDR3 DNA sequence: TGCGCCAGCAGCCAGGACAGGGCCCCCTACAATGAGCAGTTCTTC. This gives the protein CASSQDRAPYNEQFF.